Below, 9 T cell receptor beta chains from the same sample are listed, as sequenced in a study of blood T cells in healthy people across ages. Then a second PCR, running roughly 6 to 12 cycles, was carried out with a sample-barcoded 5' primer and a J-beta primer mix. From the 5' RACE reads, TCRdb called clonotypes with MiXCR, one entry per CDR3 protein. The sample comprises about 290,000 distinct CDR3 sequences, 25% to 30% of which are singletons, and roughly 30% rests with the top ten. Input material: blood. These receptors all stem from a woman in her seventies in good health.

This chain joins TRBV28 and TRBJ2-3, with unresolved D. The end of the DNA is better explained by TRBJ1-5, so the J call may be wrong. Germline assignment: CDR1 MDHEN and CDR2 SYDVKM. This CDR3 is built from 12 residues. The CDR3 loop reads CASSKNTDTQHF. The CDR3 DNA follows: TGTGCCAGCAGTAAAAACACAGATACGCAGCATTTT.

CDR3 amino acids: CASSKGQADTQYF. Written as DNA, the CDR3 is TGCGCCAGCAGCAAGGGGCAGGCAGATACGCAGTATTTT. The chain recombines TRBV5-1 with TRBJ2-3; possibly TRBD1 for D (5 bases). Germline V gene lookup returns CDR1 SGHRS and CDR2 YFSETQ. CDR3 length: 13 residues. V lost 4 bases and J lost 4, with 10 bases in between.

This clonotype was seen many times. The V gene is TRBV4-1, the J gene TRBJ2-2, with D tentatively TRBD1 (5 bases). Deletions cut 3 bases from V and 4 bases from J, with 18 bases between. The CDR3 is made up of 17 amino acids. Looked up from germline, CDR1 is MGHRA and CDR2 is YSYEKL. The CDR3 DNA reads as TGCGCCAGCAGCCATTTTCACCTAGGGGTGGCCACCGGGGAGCTGTTTTTT. Encoded protein: CASSHFHLGVATGELFF.

The V gene is TRBV6-6, the J gene TRBJ2-7; TRBD1 aligns across 7 bases. J lost 5 bases, V lost 5 bases, and 6 bases had no gene match. This CDR3 comprises 13 residues. Germline CDR1 reads MNHNY; CDR2 reads SVGAGI (reference sequence). CDR3 region: CASSIDRAHEQYF. The CDR3 DNA is TGTGCCAGCAGTATCGACAGGGCCCACGAGCAGTACTTC.

This clonotype was picked up a small number of times. V and J are TRBV28 and TRBJ2-7; unclear D gene. CDR1 and CDR2 from the germline V gene are MDHEN and SYDVKM. Trimming pared 3 bases from V and 2 bases from J, leaving 8 bases between. This CDR3 is built from 13 residues. The CDR3 region is CASSFGSPYEQYF. CDR3 nucleotides: TGTGCCAGCAGTTTCGGTTCTCCCTACGAGCAGTACTTC.

This clonotype was picked up many times. The rearrangement uses TRBV11-2 and TRBJ1-3, with a possible D match to TRBD1 (6 bases). The CDR3 runs to 15 residues. The V end lost 6 bases, the J end lost 2 bases, and 14 bases lay between the germline ends. Germline loops: CDR1 SGHAT, CDR2 FQNNGV. CDR3 protein: CASSLGQTAGNTIYF. DNA for the CDR3: TGTGCCAGCAGTCTCGGACAGACTGCTGGAAACACCATATATTTT.

V gene TRBV12-3 or TRBV12-4 combines with J gene TRBJ2-5, with D possibly TRBD1 on 6 matching bases. The CDR3 has 14 residues. The V and J ends lost 7 bases and 1 base respectively, with 13 bases between them. The CDR3 sequence is CASTRQAVQETQYF. The CDR3 DNA sequence: TGTGCCAGCACCCGACAGGCGGTCCAAGAGACCCAGTACTTC.

There are a few counts of this clonotype. The chain has TRBV20-1 and TRBJ2-7; maybe TRBD1 (6 bases). V was pared by 2 bases and J by 2 bases, with 10 bases between. CDR3 size: 13 residues. Per the germline V gene, CDR1 is DFQATT and CDR2 is SNEGSKA (reference sequence). Written as DNA, the CDR3 is TGCAGTGCTAGACCGGACAGTCCCTACGAGCAGTACTTC. This sequence encodes CSARPDSPYEQYF.

There are a few counts of this clonotype. The V call is TRBV14, the J call TRBJ2-3; the match to TRBD2 covers 8 bases. CDR1 and CDR2 from the germline V gene are SGHDN and FVKESK. This CDR3 region has 16 residues. Unmatched junction bases numbered 6, after V lost 1 base and J lost 3 bases. The CDR3 protein is CASSQGSSGHTDTQYF. The CDR3 DNA reads TGTGCCAGCAGCCAAGGATCTAGCGGGCATACAGATACGCAGTATTTT.